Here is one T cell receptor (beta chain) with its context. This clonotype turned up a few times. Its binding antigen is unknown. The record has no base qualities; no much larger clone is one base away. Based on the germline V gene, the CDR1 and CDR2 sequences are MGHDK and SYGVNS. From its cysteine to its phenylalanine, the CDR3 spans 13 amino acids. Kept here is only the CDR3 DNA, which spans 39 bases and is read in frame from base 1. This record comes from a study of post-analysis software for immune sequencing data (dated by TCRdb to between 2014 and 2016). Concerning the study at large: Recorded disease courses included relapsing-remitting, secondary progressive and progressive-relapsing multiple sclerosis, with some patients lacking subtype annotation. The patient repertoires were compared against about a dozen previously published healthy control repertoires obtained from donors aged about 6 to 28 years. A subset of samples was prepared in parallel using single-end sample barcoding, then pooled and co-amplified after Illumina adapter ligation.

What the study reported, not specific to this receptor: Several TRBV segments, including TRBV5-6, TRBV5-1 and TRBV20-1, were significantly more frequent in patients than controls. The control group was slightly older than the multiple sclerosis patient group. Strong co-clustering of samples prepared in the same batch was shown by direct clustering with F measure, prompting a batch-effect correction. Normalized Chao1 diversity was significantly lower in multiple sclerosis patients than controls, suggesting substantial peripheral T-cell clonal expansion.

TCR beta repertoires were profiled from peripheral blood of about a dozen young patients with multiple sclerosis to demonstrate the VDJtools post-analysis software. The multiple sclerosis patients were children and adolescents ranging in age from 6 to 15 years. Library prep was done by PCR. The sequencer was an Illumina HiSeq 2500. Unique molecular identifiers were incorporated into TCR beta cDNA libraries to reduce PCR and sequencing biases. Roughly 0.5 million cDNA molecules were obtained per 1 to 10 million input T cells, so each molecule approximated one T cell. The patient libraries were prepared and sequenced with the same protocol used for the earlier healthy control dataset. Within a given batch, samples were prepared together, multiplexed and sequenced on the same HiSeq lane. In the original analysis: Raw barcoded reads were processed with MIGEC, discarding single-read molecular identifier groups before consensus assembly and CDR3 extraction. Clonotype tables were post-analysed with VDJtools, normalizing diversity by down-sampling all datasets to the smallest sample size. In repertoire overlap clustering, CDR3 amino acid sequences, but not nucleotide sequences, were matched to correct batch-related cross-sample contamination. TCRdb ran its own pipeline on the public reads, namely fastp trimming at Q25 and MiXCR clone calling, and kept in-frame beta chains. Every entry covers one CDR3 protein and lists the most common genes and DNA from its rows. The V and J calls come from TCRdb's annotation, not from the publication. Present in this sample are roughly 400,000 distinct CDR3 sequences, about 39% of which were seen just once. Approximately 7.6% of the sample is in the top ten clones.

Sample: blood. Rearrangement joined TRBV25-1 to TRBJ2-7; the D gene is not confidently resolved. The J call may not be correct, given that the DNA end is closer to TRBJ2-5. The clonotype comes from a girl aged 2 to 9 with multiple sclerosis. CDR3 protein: CASSEGPLATQYF. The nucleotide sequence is TGTGCCAGCAGTGAAGGCCCATTGGCGACCCAGTACTTC.